The TCR beta chain under discussion was sequenced for a study of blood T cell repertoires in COVID-19. Trimming removed 5 bases at V and 7 bases at J, with 15 bases between. From germline, CDR1 is MNHEY and CDR2 SVGAGI. The CDR3 loop spans 14 amino acids. The assay was immunoSEQ multiplex PCR, and TCRdb's table has in-frame clones only and misses some. There are 250,000 to 350,000 clones in the sample; around 85% occur only once, and 4% to 4.5% lies in the top ten. The rearrangement uses TRBV6-5 and TRBJ2-1; D may be TRBD1 (5 bases). The TCR comes from a woman younger than 45 who had recovered from COVID-19. The specimen was PBMCs or T cells enriched from blood (not recorded which). As DNA, the CDR3 is TGTGCCAGCAGTAAGGAAAGGGGATTAAATGAGCAGTTCTTC. This gives the protein CASSKERGLNEQFF.